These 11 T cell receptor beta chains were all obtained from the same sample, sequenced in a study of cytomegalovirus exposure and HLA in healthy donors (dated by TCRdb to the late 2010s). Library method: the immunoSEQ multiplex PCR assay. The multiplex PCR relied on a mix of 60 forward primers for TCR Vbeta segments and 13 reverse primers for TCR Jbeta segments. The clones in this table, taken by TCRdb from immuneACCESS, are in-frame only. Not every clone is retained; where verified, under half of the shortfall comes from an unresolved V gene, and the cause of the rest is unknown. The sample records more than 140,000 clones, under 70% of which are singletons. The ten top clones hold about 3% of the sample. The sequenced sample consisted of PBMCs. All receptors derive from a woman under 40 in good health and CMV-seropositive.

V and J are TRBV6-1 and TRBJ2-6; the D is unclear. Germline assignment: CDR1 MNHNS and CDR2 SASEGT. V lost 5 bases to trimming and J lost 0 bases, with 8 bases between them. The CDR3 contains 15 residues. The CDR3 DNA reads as TGTGCCAGCAGTCAGTCTAGCTCTGGGGCCAACGTCCTGACTTTC. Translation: CASSQSSSGANVLTF.

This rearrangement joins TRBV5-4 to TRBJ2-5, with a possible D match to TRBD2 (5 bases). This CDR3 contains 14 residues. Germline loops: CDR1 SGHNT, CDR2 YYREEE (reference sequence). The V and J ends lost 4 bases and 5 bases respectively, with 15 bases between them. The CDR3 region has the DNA TGTGCCAGCAGCCCCCGAGGGAGCGAGGAGACCCAGTACTTC. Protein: CASSPRGSEETQYF.

CDR3 nucleotides: TGCGCCAGCAGCTGGAGTTGGACAGGGCGCCCCGGGGACTACACCTTC. Translation gives CASSWSWTGRPGDYTF. The chain carries TRBV5-1 and TRBJ1-2, with 8 bases that match TRBD1. The CDR3 sequence is 16 residues long. V was clipped by 3 bases and J by 10 bases; unmatched bases: 17. Looked up from germline, CDR1 is SGHRS and CDR2 is YFSETQ.

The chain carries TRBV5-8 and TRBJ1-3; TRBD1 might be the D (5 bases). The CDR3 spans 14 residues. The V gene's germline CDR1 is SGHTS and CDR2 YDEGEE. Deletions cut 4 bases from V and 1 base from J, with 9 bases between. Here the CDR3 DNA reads TGTGCCAGCAGCCGCGGGGGGTCTGGAAACACCATATATTTT. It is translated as CASSRGGSGNTIYF.

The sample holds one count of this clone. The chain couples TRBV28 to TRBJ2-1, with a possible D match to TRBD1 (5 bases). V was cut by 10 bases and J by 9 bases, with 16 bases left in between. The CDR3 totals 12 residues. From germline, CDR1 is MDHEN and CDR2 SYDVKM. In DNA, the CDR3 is TGTGCCATCCAGACGGACATCGCTGAGCAGTTCTTC. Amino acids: CAIQTDIAEQFF.

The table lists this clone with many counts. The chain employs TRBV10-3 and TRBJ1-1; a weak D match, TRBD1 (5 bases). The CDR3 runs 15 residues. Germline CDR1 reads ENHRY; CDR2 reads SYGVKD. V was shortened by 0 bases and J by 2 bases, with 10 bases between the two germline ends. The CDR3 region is CAISESTGGNTEAFF. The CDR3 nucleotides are TGTGCCATCAGTGAGTCGACGGGGGGAAACACTGAAGCTTTCTTT.

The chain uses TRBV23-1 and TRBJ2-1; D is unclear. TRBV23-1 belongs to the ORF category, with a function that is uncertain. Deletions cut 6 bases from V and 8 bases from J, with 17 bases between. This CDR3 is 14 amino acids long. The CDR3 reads CASRRVARSDEQFF. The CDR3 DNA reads TGCGCCAGCAGACGCGTGGCTAGAAGCGATGAGCAGTTCTTC.

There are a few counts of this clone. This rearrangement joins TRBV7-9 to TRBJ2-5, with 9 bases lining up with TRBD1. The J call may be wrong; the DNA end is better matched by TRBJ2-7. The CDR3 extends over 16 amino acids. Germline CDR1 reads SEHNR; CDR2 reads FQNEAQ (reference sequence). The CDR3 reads CASSFPTGTGSYEQYF. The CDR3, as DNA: TGTGCCAGCAGCTTCCCGACCGGGACAGGGTCCTACGAGCAGTACTTC.

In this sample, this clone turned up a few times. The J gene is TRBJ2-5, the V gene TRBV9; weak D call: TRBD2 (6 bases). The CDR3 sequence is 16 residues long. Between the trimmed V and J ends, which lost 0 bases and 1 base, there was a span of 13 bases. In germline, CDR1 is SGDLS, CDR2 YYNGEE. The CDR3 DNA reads TGTGCCAGCAGCGTAGCTCCCACGGGACTCCAAGAGACCCAGTACTTC. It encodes CASSVAPTGLQETQYF.

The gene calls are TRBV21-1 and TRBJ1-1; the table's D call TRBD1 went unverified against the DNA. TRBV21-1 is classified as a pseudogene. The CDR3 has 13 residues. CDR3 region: CASSKDRVTEAFF. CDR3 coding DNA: TGTGCCAGCAGCAAAGACAGGGTCACTGAAGCTTTCTTT.

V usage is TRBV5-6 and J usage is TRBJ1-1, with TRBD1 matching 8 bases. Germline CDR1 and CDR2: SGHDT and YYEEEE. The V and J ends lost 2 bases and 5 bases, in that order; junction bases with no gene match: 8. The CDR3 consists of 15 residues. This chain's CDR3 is CASSLSYRGWTEAFF. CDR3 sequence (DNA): TGTGCCAGCAGCTTATCTTACAGGGGGTGGACTGAAGCTTTCTTT.